One sample yielded the 10 T cell receptor beta chains listed below, sequenced in a study of blood T cell repertoires in COVID-19. Sequencing used immunoSEQ multiplex PCR; TCRdb keeps in-frame clones, though not all of them. The data contain about 160,000 clones, just over 85% of them singletons. The sample comprised peripheral blood. The receptors stem from a man aged 65 to 79 with acute or convalescent COVID-19.

The rearrangement uses TRBV6-6 and TRBJ2-7, with TRBD2 matching over 9 bases. The CDR3 spans 15 residues. Germline V lookup: CDR1 MNHNY, CDR2 SVGAGI (reference sequence). V lost 8 bases, J lost 0 bases, and 8 bases stayed unmatched. CDR3 sequence (DNA): TGTGCCAGCCACCATAGCGGGGGAAGCTCCTACGAGCAGTACTTC. This translates into CASHHSGGSSYEQYF.

This clone was recorded once. V usage is TRBV10-3 and J usage is TRBJ2-3; 13 nucleotides align to TRBD2. The CDR3 sequence is 17 residues long. V lost 4 bases, J lost 3 bases, and 7 bases stayed unmatched. Germline V gene lookup returns CDR1 ENHRY and CDR2 SYGVKD. The CDR3 reads CAISARTSGSVTDTQYF. Written as DNA, the CDR3 is TGTGCCATCAGTGCTAGGACTAGCGGGAGTGTAACAGATACGCAGTATTTT.

The chain couples TRBV27 to TRBJ2-1, with TRBD2 matching 7 bases. Germline V lookup: CDR1 MNHEY, CDR2 SMNVEV (reference sequence). The V segment lost 2 bases and the J segment 6 bases; nucleotides outside the gene matches: 7. The CDR3 runs to 15 residues. The CDR3, as DNA: TGTGCCAGCAGTTTAAGGGAGGGCCTTCTCAATGAGCAGTTCTTC. This encodes CASSLREGLLNEQFF.

This clone appeared many times. The V call is TRBV28, the J call TRBJ1-4; D is perhaps TRBD1 (6 bases). The germline V gene encodes CDR1 MDHEN and CDR2 SYDVKM. The CDR3 totals 14 residues. V lost 1 base to trimming and J lost 4 bases, with 7 bases between them. The CDR3 is CASSLFRGNEKLFF. DNA of the CDR3: TGTGCCAGCAGTTTATTCAGGGGTAATGAAAAACTGTTTTTT.

This chain links TRBV27 with TRBJ2-1; possible D gene TRBD2, 6 bases. The CDR3 runs to 17 residues. Germline V gene data show CDR1 as MNHEY and CDR2 as SMNVEV (reference sequence). V shed 4 bases and J shed 3 bases, with 19 bases lying between them. CDR3: CASSYRQTGVVYNEQFF. The CDR3 coding sequence is TGTGCCAGCAGTTACCGTCAGACGGGAGTGGTCTACAATGAGCAGTTCTTC.

The J gene is TRBJ1-3, the V gene TRBV19; 9 bases map to TRBD1. Germline CDR1 reads LNHDA; CDR2 reads SQIVND (reference sequence). After removal of 6 bases from V and 5 bases from J, the junction contained 8 bases not matched to a gene. The CDR3 has 15 amino acids. The CDR3 loop reads CASSRTGEGRNTIYF. The CDR3 DNA reads TGTGCCAGTAGCCGGACAGGGGAAGGGCGAAACACCATATATTTT.

The chain recombines TRBV28 with TRBJ2-3; 14 bases agree with TRBD2. The germline gives CDR1 MDHEN, CDR2 SYDVKM. CDR3 length: 16 amino acids. J gave up 6 bases and V 5 bases, and 7 bases lay outside the gene matches. The CDR3 here is CASSRGLAGVGDTQYF. DNA of the CDR3: TGTGCCAGCAGTAGGGGACTAGCGGGAGTTGGGGATACGCAGTATTTT.

The rearrangement joins TRBV4-2 to TRBJ2-1; 10 bases are a match to TRBD2. The V gene's germline CDR1 is LGHNA and CDR2 YNFKEQ. Germline trimming cut 3 bases from V and 10 bases from J; bases unmatched to any gene: 6. This CDR3 contains 14 residues. The CDR3 loop is CASSQGRLAGEQFF. The CDR3 nucleotides read TGTGCCAGCAGCCAGGGAAGACTAGCGGGCGAGCAGTTCTTC.

The chain couples TRBV5-1 to TRBJ2-3; D is uncertain. Germline V lookup: CDR1 SGHRS, CDR2 YFSETQ. V was cut by 0 bases and J by 0 bases, with 8 bases left in between. This CDR3 is built from 15 residues. The CDR3 spells CASSLATTSTDTQYF. As DNA, the CDR3 is TGCGCCAGCAGCTTGGCGACAACTAGCACAGATACGCAGTATTTT.

The chain recombines TRBV24-1 with TRBJ2-7; TRBD2 aligns across 9 bases. Germline-derived CDR1 and CDR2 are KGHDR and SFDVKD. CDR3 length: 17 amino acids. Losses at the gene ends were 4 bases for V and 1 base for J; bases not matched to a gene: 10. The CDR3 reads CATSDPAPAGGSYEQYF. The CDR3 DNA is TGTGCCACCAGTGACCCGGCGCCGGCGGGAGGGTCCTACGAGCAGTACTTC.